This is a list of T cell receptor beta chains from one sample in a study of radiotherapy plus CTLA-4 blockade in lung cancer. Measured with immunoSEQ multiplex PCR; TCRdb has only the in-frame clones, and not every one. This sample yields about 78,000 clones, of which around 88% are seen a single time; approximately 2% belongs to the top ten. The sequencing here drew on peripheral blood, taken from a patient treated with radiotherapy plus ipilimumab. Every receptor here comes from a human donor with non-small cell lung cancer who had a partial response to radiotherapy plus ipilimumab. The CDR3 runs from the conserved cysteine through the conserved F or W. Fields, in order: J gene, D gene, clone size, V gene, CDR3 DNA, CDR3 protein. D genes are given only for firm matches. The size of a clone is reported for some rows only, either as once, few or many, or as a class for expanded clones.

J gene: TRBJ2-6; D gene: TRBD2; clone size: .; V gene: TRBV5-1; CDR3 DNA: TGCGCCAGCAGCTCACCCCTTCTTAGCGGGAGGCTCTCTGGGGCCAACGTCCTGACTTTC; CDR3 protein: CASSSPLLSGRLSGANVLTF
J gene: TRBJ2-5; D gene: TRBD1; clone size: .; V gene: TRBV4-1; CDR3 DNA: TGCGCCAGCAGGCAGCTACAGGGGGAAGAGACCCAGTACTTC; CDR3 protein: CASRQLQGEETQYF
J gene: TRBJ2-5; D gene: .; clone size: .; V gene: TRBV19; CDR3 DNA: TGTGCCAGTAGTCCCACAGGACCGGAGGGGATAGAGACCCAGTACTTC; CDR3 protein: CASSPTGPEGIETQYF
J gene: TRBJ2-1; D gene: .; clone size: .; V gene: TRBV29-1; CDR3 DNA: TGCAGCGTTGTAGGGGTCCTTTACGAGCAGTTCTTC; CDR3 protein: CSVVGVLYEQFF
J gene: TRBJ2-6; D gene: TRBD1; clone size: .; V gene: TRBV14; CDR3 DNA: TGTGCCAGCAGCCCGGGACAGGGGAAGGCTGGGGCCAACGTCCTGACTTTC; CDR3 protein: CASSPGQGKAGANVLTF
J gene: TRBJ1-2; D gene: .; clone size: .; V gene: TRBV10-3; CDR3 DNA: TGTGCCATCTTACCGAACCGGACACACTATGGCTACACCTTC; CDR3 protein: CAILPNRTHYGYTF
J gene: TRBJ1-1; D gene: TRBD1; clone size: .; V gene: TRBV28; CDR3 DNA: TGTGCCAGCAGTAACTACAGGGGGAAGAGGAACACTGAAGCTTTCTTT; CDR3 protein: CASSNYRGKRNTEAFF
J gene: TRBJ2-3; D gene: .; clone size: .; V gene: TRBV7-2; CDR3 DNA: TGTGCCAGCAGCTTACGAGGGCTAGATACGCAGTATTTT; CDR3 protein: CASSLRGLDTQYF
J gene: TRBJ1-5; D gene: TRBD1; clone size: .; V gene: TRBV30; CDR3 DNA: TGTGCCTGGAGGGGGACAGGGGAATTGCAGCCCCAGCATTTT; CDR3 protein: CAWRGTGELQPQHF
J gene: TRBJ1-5; D gene: .; clone size: few; V gene: TRBV7-2; CDR3 DNA: TGTGCCAGCAGTTACAGGTTCAATCAGCCCCAGCATTTT; CDR3 protein: CASSYRFNQPQHF
J gene: TRBJ1-1; D gene: .; clone size: once; V gene: TRBV7-9; CDR3 DNA: TGTGCCAGCAGCTTAGTGGGAGGGGCGAACACTGAAGCTTTCTTT; CDR3 protein: CASSLVGGANTEAFF
J gene: TRBJ1-5; D gene: TRBD1; clone size: few; V gene: TRBV6-5; CDR3 DNA: TGTGCCAGCAGTTACTCGAGGGGGCCCTATCAGCCCCAGCATTTT; CDR3 protein: CASSYSRGPYQPQHF
J gene: TRBJ2-3; D gene: TRBD1; clone size: .; V gene: TRBV11-3; CDR3 DNA: TGTGCCAGCAGCACCTACAGGGGCGCAGATACGCAGTATTTT; CDR3 protein: CASSTYRGADTQYF
J gene: TRBJ2-7; D gene: .; clone size: once; V gene: TRBV6-5; CDR3 DNA: TGTGCCGGCAGTTACGCCGGCGGGGCCTACGAGCAGTACTTC; CDR3 protein: CAGSYAGGAYEQYF
J gene: TRBJ2-1; D gene: .; clone size: .; V gene: TRBV5-5; CDR3 DNA: TGTGCCAGCAGCTGGACTATAAATGAGCAGTTCTTC; CDR3 protein: CASSWTINEQFF
J gene: TRBJ1-2; D gene: TRBD1; clone size: .; V gene: TRBV27; CDR3 DNA: TGTGCCAGCAGTCTCAGGGGGGAACAGAACTATGGCTACACCTTC; CDR3 protein: CASSLRGEQNYGYTF
J gene: TRBJ1-2; D gene: TRBD1; clone size: .; V gene: TRBV19; CDR3 DNA: TGTGCCAGTGCCTCGACAGGGACCAACTATGGCTACACCTTC; CDR3 protein: CASASTGTNYGYTF
J gene: TRBJ1-5; D gene: TRBD1; clone size: few; V gene: TRBV7-8; CDR3 DNA: TGTGCCAGCAGCTCCAGGACAGGGGACAATCAGCCCCAGCATTTT; CDR3 protein: CASSSRTGDNQPQHF
J gene: TRBJ1-6; D gene: .; clone size: once; V gene: TRBV5-4; CDR3 DNA: TGTGCCAGCAGCCTGGCGGGGGTTAAGGGTTATTCACCCCTCCACTTT; CDR3 protein: CASSLAGVKGYSPLHF
J gene: TRBJ1-2; D gene: .; clone size: .; V gene: TRBV13; CDR3 DNA: TGTGCCAGCAGCTTCGTAACTAGGGCAGGGGCTTATTATGGCTACACCTTC; CDR3 protein: CASSFVTRAGAYYGYTF
J gene: TRBJ1-2; D gene: .; clone size: .; V gene: TRBV5-1; CDR3 DNA: TGCGCCAGCAGCTTGGCCGTGGGGGAGGAGTATGGCTACACCTTC; CDR3 protein: CASSLAVGEEYGYTF
J gene: TRBJ2-3; D gene: .; clone size: .; V gene: TRBV28; CDR3 DNA: TGTGCCAGCAGTTTATACTCCCCCGAGGGAAGGACGCAGTATTTT; CDR3 protein: CASSLYSPEGRTQYF
J gene: TRBJ2-4; D gene: .; clone size: .; V gene: TRBV6-1; CDR3 DNA: TGTGCCAGCAGGAAACAGGGGACGGGGGACATTCAGTACTTC; CDR3 protein: CASRKQGTGDIQYF
J gene: TRBJ2-7; D gene: TRBD1; clone size: .; V gene: TRBV5-1; CDR3 DNA: TGCGCCAGTTGCCCGGGACAGGGGGCTGAGGAGCAGTACTTC; CDR3 protein: CASCPGQGAEEQYF
J gene: TRBJ2-7; D gene: TRBD2; clone size: .; V gene: TRBV28; CDR3 DNA: TGTGCCAGCAGCTCTACGCGGGAGGTCGGCTCCTACGAGCAGTACTTC; CDR3 protein: CASSSTREVGSYEQYF
J gene: TRBJ2-7; D gene: .; clone size: .; V gene: TRBV19; CDR3 DNA: TGTGCCAGTAGTCATCAGGGGTTCCCCTACGAGCAGCACTTC; CDR3 protein: CASSHQGFPYEQHF
J gene: TRBJ1-5; D gene: .; clone size: .; V gene: TRBV5-1; CDR3 DNA: TGCGCCAGCAGCTTGGAGAGGAATCAGCCCCAGCATTTT; CDR3 protein: CASSLERNQPQHF
J gene: TRBJ1-2; D gene: TRBD1; clone size: .; V gene: TRBV6-1; CDR3 DNA: TGTGCCAGCAGTGATTCAGGGGGCGGAGAGGGCTACACCTTC; CDR3 protein: CASSDSGGGEGYTF
J gene: TRBJ2-1; D gene: TRBD2; clone size: .; V gene: TRBV7-2; CDR3 DNA: TGTGCCAGCAGCGCGGGACTAGCGGGAGTCCACGGGTTCTTC; CDR3 protein: CASSAGLAGVHGFF
J gene: TRBJ2-1; D gene: .; clone size: once; V gene: TRBV28; CDR3 DNA: TGTGCCAGCAACGTATTAACTCCGCCTGAGCAGTTCTTC; CDR3 protein: CASNVLTPPEQFF
J gene: TRBJ2-3; D gene: .; clone size: .; V gene: TRBV6-1; CDR3 DNA: TGTGCCAGCACGGCGCGAGGTAGCACAGATACGCAGTATTTT; CDR3 protein: CASTARGSTDTQYF
J gene: TRBJ2-1; D gene: .; clone size: once; V gene: TRBV28; CDR3 DNA: TGTGCCAGCAGTCCCAACTACAATGAGCAGTTCTTC; CDR3 protein: CASSPNYNEQFF
J gene: TRBJ2-2; D gene: TRBD2; clone size: .; V gene: TRBV5-1; CDR3 DNA: TGCGCCAGCAGCTACGTAGCGGGGGTGAACACCGGGGAGCTGTTTTTT; CDR3 protein: CASSYVAGVNTGELFF
J gene: TRBJ1-4; D gene: .; clone size: .; V gene: TRBV15; CDR3 DNA: TGTGCCACCAGTTCCAGGGTGGAGGGAGAAAAACTGTTTTTT; CDR3 protein: CATSSRVEGEKLFF
J gene: TRBJ2-5; D gene: TRBD1; clone size: .; V gene: TRBV10-2; CDR3 DNA: TGCGCCAGCAGTGCGGACAGGTGGGGCCAAGAGACCCAGTACTTC; CDR3 protein: CASSADRWGQETQYF
J gene: TRBJ2-5; D gene: .; clone size: .; V gene: TRBV9; CDR3 DNA: TGTGCCAGCAGCGTAGCAGGGACATACCAAGAGACCCAGTACTTC; CDR3 protein: CASSVAGTYQETQYF
J gene: TRBJ1-5; D gene: TRBD1; clone size: .; V gene: TRBV27; CDR3 DNA: TGTGCCAGCAGCTGGACAGGGGGCTTAAGCAATCAGCCCCAGCATTTT; CDR3 protein: CASSWTGGLSNQPQHF
J gene: TRBJ2-3; D gene: TRBD1; clone size: once; V gene: TRBV29-1; CDR3 DNA: TGCAGCGTTGAACTCCAACAGGGGGCTCGGGGCCACCACACTATAGATACGCAGTATTTT; CDR3 protein: CSVELQQGARGHHTIDTQYF
J gene: TRBJ2-1; D gene: TRBD2; clone size: once; V gene: TRBV14; CDR3 DNA: TGTGCCAGCAGCCTCCTTAGCGGGAGGGCTTACAATGAGCAGTTCTTC; CDR3 protein: CASSLLSGRAYNEQFF
J gene: TRBJ2-2; D gene: TRBD2; clone size: .; V gene: TRBV5-1; CDR3 DNA: TGCGCCAGCAGCTCTATTAGCGGGAACGGGGAGCTGTTTTTT; CDR3 protein: CASSSISGNGELFF
J gene: TRBJ2-5; D gene: .; clone size: .; V gene: TRBV9; CDR3 DNA: TGTGCCAGCAGCGTAGGGACACTCGGGGAGACCCAGTACTTC; CDR3 protein: CASSVGTLGETQYF
J gene: TRBJ1-1; D gene: TRBD1; clone size: few; V gene: TRBV6-1; CDR3 DNA: TGTGCCAGCAGTGACTTGACAGGGAGTGTCACTGAAGCTTTCTTT; CDR3 protein: CASSDLTGSVTEAFF
J gene: TRBJ1-6; D gene: TRBD1; clone size: once; V gene: TRBV6-6; CDR3 DNA: TGTGCCAGCAGTTACCGGGAACAGGGGATCGATTCACCCCTCCACTTT; CDR3 protein: CASSYREQGIDSPLHF
J gene: TRBJ1-1; D gene: .; clone size: few; V gene: TRBV9; CDR3 DNA: TGTGCCAGCAGCGGGGGGGAAGCCGGCACTGAAGCTTTCTTT; CDR3 protein: CASSGGEAGTEAFF
J gene: TRBJ2-1; D gene: TRBD1; clone size: .; V gene: TRBV28; CDR3 DNA: TGTGCCAGCAGCCCTGGGACAGGGAAGGAGTTCTTCTACAATGAGCAGTTCTTC; CDR3 protein: CASSPGTGKEFFYNEQFF
J gene: TRBJ1-5; D gene: .; clone size: .; V gene: TRBV29-1; CDR3 DNA: TGCAGCACCCGCGGTCCAGGGGATCAGCCCCAGCATTTT; CDR3 protein: CSTRGPGDQPQHF
J gene: TRBJ1-2; D gene: .; clone size: .; V gene: TRBV18; CDR3 DNA: TGTGCCAGCTCACCCCCTAGAAGCTATGGCTACACCTTC; CDR3 protein: CASSPPRSYGYTF
J gene: TRBJ2-6; D gene: .; clone size: .; V gene: TRBV2; CDR3 DNA: TGTGCCAGCAGACAGGGATCTGGGGCCAACGTCCTGACTTTC; CDR3 protein: CASRQGSGANVLTF
J gene: TRBJ2-5; D gene: TRBD2; clone size: .; V gene: TRBV7-2; CDR3 DNA: TGTGCCAGCAGCCCGGTGGCTAGCGGGGGGCGGTACTTC; CDR3 protein: CASSPVASGGRYF
J gene: TRBJ2-1; D gene: TRBD2; clone size: .; V gene: TRBV15; CDR3 DNA: TGTGCCACCAGCACCTTCCCCGGGACTAGCCAATCCAAGCAGTTCTTC; CDR3 protein: CATSTFPGTSQSKQFF
J gene: TRBJ1-6; D gene: TRBD1; clone size: once; V gene: TRBV28; CDR3 DNA: TGTGCCAGCAGCCATCTGGGACAGGACGATACGCCCCTCCACTTT; CDR3 protein: CASSHLGQDDTPLHF
J gene: TRBJ1-2; D gene: .; clone size: .; V gene: TRBV19; CDR3 DNA: TGTGCCAGTACGGAGACGCTTTTTAACTATGGCTACACCTTC; CDR3 protein: CASTETLFNYGYTF
J gene: TRBJ2-2; D gene: TRBD1; clone size: .; V gene: TRBV6-6; CDR3 DNA: TGTGCCAGCAGACCCGGGACAGGGGTCACCGGGGAGCTGTTTTTT; CDR3 protein: CASRPGTGVTGELFF
J gene: TRBJ2-1; D gene: .; clone size: .; V gene: TRBV27; CDR3 DNA: TGTGCCAGCAGCCGAGGGGGGGACTCCTACAATGAGCAGTTCTTC; CDR3 protein: CASSRGGDSYNEQFF
J gene: TRBJ2-3; D gene: TRBD2; clone size: .; V gene: TRBV19; CDR3 DNA: TGTGCCAGTAGTATTGGGCTAGCGGGAACAAATACGCAGTATTTT; CDR3 protein: CASSIGLAGTNTQYF